This T cell receptor (beta chain) was profiled in a study of blood T cell repertoires in COVID-19 (dated by TCRdb to 2018 to 2020). Turning to the overall study: Samples covering the acute and convalescent phases of COVID-19 were provided by collaborators in the United States, Italy and Spain. The material from the prospective study consisted of cDNA or gDNA derived from T cells, B-cell-depleted T cells, or PBMCs. Subjects who had been exposed to COVID-19, were actively infected with it, or had recovered from it provided the deeply sampled blood TCRbeta repertoires that made up the dataset. The repertoires were made available in a free public database intended to serve as a resource for research on the immune response to SARS-CoV-2. Samples were obtained from the ongoing ImmuneRACE study (first 160 participants) and from 1,254 subjects provided by 6 global collaborators. Sample metadata almost always included a de-identified subject ID, COVID-19 status, age in years and sex. Where HLA class I and class II types were available, the types were taken from metadata supplied by the sample provider, not from assay-based typing.

TCRbeta CDR3 regions were amplified from genomic DNA by means of the immunoSEQ Assay, a bias-controlled multiplex PCR. As for the authors' bioinformatics: Nucleated cell counts per sample were estimated from amplification of reference gene primers within the assay. To quantify the absolute abundance of each unique TCRbeta CDR3 rearrangement, sequence reads were collapsed and filtered. Productive Simpson clonality was computed per sample as the square root of Simpson's diversity index over productive rearrangements. TCRdb mirrors the immuneACCESS table, restricted to in-frame sequences. Some clones are absent from its copies; in checked studies, under half trace to an unresolved V gene, and the reason for the others is unknown. V and J calls and clone size are copied from that table; D and trimming were computed from the DNA. The sample profile shows 200,000 to 250,000 clones; 83% of them were found once. In total, the top ten clones hold 1.3% of the sample.

Points the paper makes about the study in general: The quantity of clinical and demographic metadata differed by source and by participant and was supplied without curation.

In Seattle, one collaborating source enrolled patients while the infection was active and tracked those patients longitudinally over the course of disease. Collaborating institutions collected whole blood in K2EDTA tubes following their own protocols. Collaborator samples were shipped for TCRbeta analysis as frozen whole blood, isolated PBMCs, or DNA extracted from either sample type. Measured from the cysteine to the phenylalanine, the CDR3 is 16 residues long. The read is trimmed to its CDR3 DNA, 48 bases read in frame from base 1. CDR1 SGHTA and CDR2 FQGNSA were looked up in the germline V gene. V has 2 bases trimmed and J has 7 bases trimmed; junction bases matching no gene number 9. This clone occurred once. No antigen is known for it. No much larger clonotype is one base removed from it; base qualities were not supplied.

The clonotype comes from a woman in her twenties or thirties with COVID-19, enrolled during active disease. This chain is built from TRBV7-2 and TRBJ2-1; TRBD1 matches 9 bases in the middle. Sequencing input: peripheral blood. CDR3 reads: CASSLYPGQGRNEQFF. The DNA is TGTGCCAGCAGCTTATACCCGGGACAGGGTAGGAATGAGCAGTTCTTC.